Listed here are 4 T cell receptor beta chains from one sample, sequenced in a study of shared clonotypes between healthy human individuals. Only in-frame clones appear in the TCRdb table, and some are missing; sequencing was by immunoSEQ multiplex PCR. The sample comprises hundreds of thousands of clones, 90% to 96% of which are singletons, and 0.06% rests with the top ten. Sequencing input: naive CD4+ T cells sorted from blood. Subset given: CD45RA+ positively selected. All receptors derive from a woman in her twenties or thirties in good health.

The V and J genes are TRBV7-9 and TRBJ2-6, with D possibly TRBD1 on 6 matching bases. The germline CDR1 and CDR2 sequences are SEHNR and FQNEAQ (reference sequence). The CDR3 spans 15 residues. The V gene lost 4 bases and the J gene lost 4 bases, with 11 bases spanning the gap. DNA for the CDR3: TGTGCCAGCAGCTGGGGGACATTAGGGGCCAACGTCCTGACTTTC. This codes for CASSWGTLGANVLTF. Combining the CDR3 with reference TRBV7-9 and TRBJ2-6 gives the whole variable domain DTGVSQNPRHKITKRGQNVTFRCDPISEHNRLYWYRQTLGQGPEFLTYFQNEAQLEKSRLLSDRFSAERPKGSFSTLEIQRTEQGDSAMYLCASSWGTLGANVLTFGAGSRLTVL.

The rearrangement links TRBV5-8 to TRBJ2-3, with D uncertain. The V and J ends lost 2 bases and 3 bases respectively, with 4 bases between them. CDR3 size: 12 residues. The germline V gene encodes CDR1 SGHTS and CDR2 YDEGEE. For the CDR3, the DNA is TGTGCCAGCAGCTTACCAACAGATACGCAGTATTTT. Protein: CASSLPTDTQYF. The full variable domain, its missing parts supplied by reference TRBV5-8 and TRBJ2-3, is EAGVTQSPTHLIKTRGQQATLRCSPISGHTSVYWYQQALGLGLQFLLWYDEGEERNRGNFPPRFSGRQFPNYSSELNVNALELEDSALYLCASSLPTDTQYFGPGTRLTVL.

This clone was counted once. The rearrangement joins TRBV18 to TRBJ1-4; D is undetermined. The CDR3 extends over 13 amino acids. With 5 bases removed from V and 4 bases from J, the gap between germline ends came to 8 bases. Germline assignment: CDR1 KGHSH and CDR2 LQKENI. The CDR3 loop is CASSSEINEKLFF. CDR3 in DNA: TGTGCCAGCTCATCAGAGATTAATGAAAAACTGTTTTTT.

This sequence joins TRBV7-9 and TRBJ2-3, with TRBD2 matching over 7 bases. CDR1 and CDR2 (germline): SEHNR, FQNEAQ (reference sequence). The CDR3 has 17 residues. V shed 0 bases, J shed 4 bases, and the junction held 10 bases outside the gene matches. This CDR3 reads CASSLAAAGVGADTQYF. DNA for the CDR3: TGTGCCAGCAGCTTAGCAGCCGCGGGAGTGGGGGCAGATACGCAGTATTTT. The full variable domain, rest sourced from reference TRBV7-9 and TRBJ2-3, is DTGVSQNPRHKITKRGQNVTFRCDPISEHNRLYWYRQTLGQGPEFLTYFQNEAQLEKSRLLSDRFSAERPKGSFSTLEIQRTEQGDSAMYLCASSLAAAGVGADTQYFGPGTRLTVL.